This entry features one T cell receptor (beta chain) sequence. The clone's antigen remains unknown. No base quality values were provided; no much bigger clone lies one nucleotide off. The source of the sample is a study of cytomegalovirus exposure and HLA in healthy donors (dated by TCRdb to 2016 to 2017). About the study as a whole: According to a later analysis, one platform produced both the 120 validation repertoires and the 670 or so repertoires of the first cohort. To predict cytomegalovirus infection status, the study brought together high-throughput TCR immunosequencing, statistical association of individual TCRs with disease status, and machine learning. Besides the first cohort of hundreds of subjects, a separate validation cohort made up of roughly 130 different subjects was used. The study aimed to test whether cataloging public T cell receptors could reveal signatures of past pathogen exposure.

The CDR3 numbers 16 residues from cysteine through phenylalanine. CDR3 DNA is the only sequence kept; it has 48 bases, read in frame from the first base. V lost 3 bases and J lost 8 bases, and the count of bases not matched to a germline gene is 10. CDR1 MGHRA and CDR2 YSYEKL are derived from the germline V gene. The library was prepared using the immunoSEQ multiplex PCR assay. The authors processed their data as follows. A statistical classification framework was built to diagnose cytomegalovirus status from the catalog of TCR beta chain sequences. TCRdb mirrors the immuneACCESS table, restricted to in-frame sequences. Some clones are absent from its copies; in checked studies, under half trace to an unresolved V gene, and the reason for the others is unknown. V, J and clone size are those of that table, while D and trimming were read from the DNA. For this sample the table gives more than 60,000 clones, of which approximately 96% were detected only once. The ten largest clones represent over 3.5% of the sample.

The donors were included in the validation cohort of over a hundred subjects, a group kept apart from the approximately 700-subject first cohort. Broader findings and caveats from the paper: The classifier was reported to diagnose cytomegalovirus status with high specificity and sensitivity in both the original cohort and the validation cohort. A later analysis had no HLA typing for the validation cohort, so co-occurrence there was scored across all 110 or so repertoires. It was suggested by the authors that the approach could potentially be generalized to other disease states and immunological phenotypes. A total of some 180 TCR beta chains were listed by the study as associated with cytomegalovirus. In vitro tests confirmed that a few of the cytomegalovirus-associated TCR beta chains recognize cytomegalovirus antigens. A later analysis found that TCRs clustered in the first cohort also tended to co-occur in the 95 to 150 validation repertoires, with 90% to 95% of cluster scores above 0. Across donors, most TCR sequences were observed very rarely, whereas some public TCRs were present in many individuals.

The rearranged segments are TRBV4-1 and TRBJ2-1; 10 of the junction bases match TRBD1. Material for sequencing was PBMCs. This TCR was recovered from a woman aged 18-29 years in good health and CMV-seropositive. Here the CDR3 is given as CASSHGGWDRGDEQFF. DNA sequence: TGCGCCAGCAGCCACGGAGGGTGGGACAGGGGCGATGAGCAGTTCTTC.